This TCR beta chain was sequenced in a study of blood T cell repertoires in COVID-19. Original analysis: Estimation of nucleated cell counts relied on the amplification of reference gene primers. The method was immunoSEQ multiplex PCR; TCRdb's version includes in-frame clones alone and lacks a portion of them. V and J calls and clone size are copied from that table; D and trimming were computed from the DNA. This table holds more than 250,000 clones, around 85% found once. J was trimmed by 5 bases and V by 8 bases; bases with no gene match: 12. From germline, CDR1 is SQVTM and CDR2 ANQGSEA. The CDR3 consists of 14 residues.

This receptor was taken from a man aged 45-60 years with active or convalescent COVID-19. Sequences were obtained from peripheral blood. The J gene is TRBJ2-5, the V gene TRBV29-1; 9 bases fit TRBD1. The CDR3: CSILQNRGQETQYF. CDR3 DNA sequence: TGCAGCATTCTCCAGAACAGGGGGCAGGAGACCCAGTACTTC.